This TCR beta chain was observed in a study of T cells in Graves' hyperthyroidism and ophthalmopathy. In this sample, this clonotype turned up many times. This CDR3 has 16 amino acids. V lost 6 bases, J lost 3 bases, and 17 bases lay in between. CDR1 is WSHSY and CDR2 is SAAADI in the germline V gene. TCR beta CDR3 region amplification was performed from RNA transcripts. Primed by the HTBI set, a first-round RT-PCR was run on the TCR CDR3. Each CDR3 protein gets one entry after TCRdb re-called the multiplex PCR reads with MiXCR. This sample carries tens of thousands of distinct CDR3 sequences, 49% of them seen once, and the ten largest clones take about 6%. Any patient presenting with uncontrolled infection, other autoimmune disease, pregnancy or lactation was left out.

What was sequenced was blood. The sequence derives from a woman in her fifties or sixties with Graves' hyperthyroidism that later progressed to Graves' ophthalmopathy. The chain joins TRBV10-2 to TRBJ1-4; D ambiguous. The CDR3 DNA reads as TGCGCCAGCAGGGCCCCGGGGAATGTGGCTAATGAAAAACTGTTTTTT. It translates to CASRAPGNVANEKLFF.